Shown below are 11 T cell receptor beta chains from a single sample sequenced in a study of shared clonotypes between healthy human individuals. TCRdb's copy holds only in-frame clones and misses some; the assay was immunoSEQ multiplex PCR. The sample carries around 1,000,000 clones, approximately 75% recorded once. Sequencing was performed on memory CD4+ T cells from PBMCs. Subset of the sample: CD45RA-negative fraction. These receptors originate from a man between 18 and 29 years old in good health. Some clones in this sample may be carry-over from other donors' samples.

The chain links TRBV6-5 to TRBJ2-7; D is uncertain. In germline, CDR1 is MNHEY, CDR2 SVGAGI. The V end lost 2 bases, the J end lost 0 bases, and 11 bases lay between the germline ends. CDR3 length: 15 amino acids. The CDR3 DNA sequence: TGTGCCAGCAGTTACGGCCCCTCCAGCTCCTACGAGCAGTACTTC. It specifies CASSYGPSSSYEQYF.

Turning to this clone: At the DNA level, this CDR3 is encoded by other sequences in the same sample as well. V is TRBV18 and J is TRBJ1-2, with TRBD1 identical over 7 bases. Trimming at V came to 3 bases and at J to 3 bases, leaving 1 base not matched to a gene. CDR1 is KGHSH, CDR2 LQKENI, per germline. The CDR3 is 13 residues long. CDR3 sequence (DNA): TGTGCCAGCTCACCTCAGGGGGACTATGGCTACACCTTC. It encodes CASSPQGDYGYTF.

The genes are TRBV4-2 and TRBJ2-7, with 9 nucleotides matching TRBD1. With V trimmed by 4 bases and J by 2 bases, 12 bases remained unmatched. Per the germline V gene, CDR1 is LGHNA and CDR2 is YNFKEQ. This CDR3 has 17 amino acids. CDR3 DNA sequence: TGTGCCAGCAGCCCGATTTACACAGGGGGCGACCCCTACGAGCAGTACTTC. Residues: CASSPIYTGGDPYEQYF.

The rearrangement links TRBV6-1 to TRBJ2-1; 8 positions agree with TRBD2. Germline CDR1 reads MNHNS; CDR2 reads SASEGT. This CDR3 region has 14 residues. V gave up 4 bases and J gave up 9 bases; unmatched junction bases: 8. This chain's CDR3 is CASSVGLEVGEQFF. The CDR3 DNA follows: TGTGCCAGCAGTGTGGGACTAGAGGTGGGTGAGCAGTTCTTC.

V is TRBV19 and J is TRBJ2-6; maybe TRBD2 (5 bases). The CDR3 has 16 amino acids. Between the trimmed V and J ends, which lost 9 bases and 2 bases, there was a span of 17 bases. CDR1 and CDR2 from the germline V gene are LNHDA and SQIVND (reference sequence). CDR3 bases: TGTGCCAGCGGGGTACTATGGGAGACTGGGGCCAACGTCCTGACTTTC. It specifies CASGVLWETGANVLTF.

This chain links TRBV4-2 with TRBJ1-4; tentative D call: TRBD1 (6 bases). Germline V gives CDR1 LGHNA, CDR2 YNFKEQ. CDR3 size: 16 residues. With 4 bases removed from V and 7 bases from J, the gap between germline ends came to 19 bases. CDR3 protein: CASSPIGGGGGEKLFF. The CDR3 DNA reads TGTGCCAGCAGCCCCATAGGAGGAGGGGGAGGTGAAAAACTGTTTTTT.

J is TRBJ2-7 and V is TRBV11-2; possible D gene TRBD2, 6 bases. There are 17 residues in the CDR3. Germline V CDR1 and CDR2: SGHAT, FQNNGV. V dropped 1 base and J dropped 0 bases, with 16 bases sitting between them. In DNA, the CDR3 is TGTGCCAGCAGCTTAGGTTTATTGGGGAGGAGCTCCTACGAGCAGTACTTC. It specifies CASSLGLLGRSSYEQYF.

CDR3 region: CASSLAGRSDTQYF. Written as DNA, the CDR3 is TGTGCCAGCAGTTTAGCGGGAAGATCAGATACGCAGTATTTT. The chain recombines TRBV28 with TRBJ2-3, with D possibly matching TRBD2 (6 bases). Per the germline V gene, CDR1 is MDHEN and CDR2 is SYDVKM. Trimming left V 2 bases short and J 4 bases short, with 10 bases between. The CDR3 has 14 amino acids. The entire variable domain, with the rest obtained from reference TRBV28 and TRBJ2-3, is as follows: DVKVTQSSRYLVKRTGEKVFLECVQDMDHENMFWYRQDPGLGLRLIYFSYDVKMKEKGDIPEGYSVSREKKERFSLILESASTNQTSMYLCASSLAGRSDTQYFGPGTRLTVL.

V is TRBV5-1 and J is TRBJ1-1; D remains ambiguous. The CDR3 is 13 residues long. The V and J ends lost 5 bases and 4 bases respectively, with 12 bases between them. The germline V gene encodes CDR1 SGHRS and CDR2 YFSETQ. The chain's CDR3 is CASRSQAGTEAFF. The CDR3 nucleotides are TGCGCCAGCAGGTCCCAGGCGGGCACTGAAGCTTTCTTT.

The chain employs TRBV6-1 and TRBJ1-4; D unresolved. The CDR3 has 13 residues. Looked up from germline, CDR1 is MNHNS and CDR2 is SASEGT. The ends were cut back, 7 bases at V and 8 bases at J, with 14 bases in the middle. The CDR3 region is CASIRAGEEKLFF. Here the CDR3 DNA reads TGTGCCAGCATTCGCGCTGGGGAGGAAAAACTGTTTTTT.

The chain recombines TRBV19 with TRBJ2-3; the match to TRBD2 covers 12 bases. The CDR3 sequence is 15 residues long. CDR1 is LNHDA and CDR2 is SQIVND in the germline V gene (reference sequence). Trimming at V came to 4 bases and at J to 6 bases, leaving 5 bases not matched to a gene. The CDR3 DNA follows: TGTGCCAGTAGTAGACTAGCGGGAGACGTCGATACGCAGTATTTT. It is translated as CASSRLAGDVDTQYF.